A selection of T cell receptor beta chains follows, all from one sample in a study of cytomegalovirus exposure and HLA in healthy donors. Here immunoSEQ multiplex PCR was the method, and the copy in TCRdb shows in-frame clones only, minus some. The data show 200,000 to 250,000 clones, 60% to 80% seen once. Sequencing input: PBMCs. The receptors come from a man between 18 and 35 years old in good health and CMV-seronegative. The CDR3 runs from the conserved cysteine through the conserved F or W. A D gene is named only where the DNA matches it firmly. For some rows the clone size is stated as once, few or many, or as a class when expanded; others skip it.

TRBV27	TRBJ2-7	TRBD1	few	CASRGGTGTYEQYF	TGTGCCAGCAGAGGGGGGACAGGTACCTACGAGCAGTACTTC
TRBV7-9	TRBJ1-3	NA	NA	CASSLSGLDGNTIYF	TGTGCCAGCAGCTTATCAGGACTAGATGGAAACACCATATATTTT
TRBV6-1	TRBJ2-3	TRBD1	NA	CASGAGTGVTDTQYF	TGTGCCAGCGGGGCCGGGACAGGGGTCACAGATACGCAGTATTTT
TRBV5-8	TRBJ2-1	TRBD1	NA	CASSPRDRLYNEQFF	TGTGCCAGCAGCCCTAGGGACAGATTATACAATGAGCAGTTCTTC
TRBV27	TRBJ2-7	NA	NA	CASSLSSGLPYEQYF	TGTGCCAGCAGTTTATCATCGGGGTTACCCTACGAGCAGTACTTC
TRBV15	TRBJ2-1	TRBD2	NA	CATSKTSGGAVYNEQFF	TGTGCCACTAGTAAAACTAGCGGGGGGGCCGTTTACAATGAGCAGTTCTTC
TRBV15	TRBJ1-1	TRBD1	NA	CATSRDGTGRNTEAFF	TGTGCCACCAGCAGAGATGGGACAGGGCGCAACACTGAAGCTTTCTTT
TRBV9	TRBJ2-2	TRBD2	NA	CASSEGLVEYGELFF	TGTGCCAGCAGCGAGGGACTAGTTGAATACGGGGAGCTGTTTTTT
TRBV5-1	TRBJ1-1	NA	NA	CASSLAQLNTEAFF	TGCGCCAGCAGCTTGGCCCAGTTGAACACTGAAGCTTTCTTT
TRBV7-6	TRBJ2-1	TRBD2	NA	CASSALLAGGDEQFF	TGTGCCAGCAGCGCTTTACTAGCGGGGGGGGATGAGCAGTTCTTC
TRBV7-2	TRBJ2-5	TRBD2	once	CASSLFGPGGVQETQYF	TGTGCCAGCAGCTTATTTGGCCCCGGGGGGGTACAAGAGACCCAGTACTTC
TRBV6-5	TRBJ2-5	NA	NA	CASSYGLDRLETQYF	TGTGCCAGCAGTTACGGCCTGGACAGACTGGAGACCCAGTACTTC
TRBV9	TRBJ2-1	TRBD2	NA	CASSVWLAGGPNNEQFF	TGTGCCAGCAGCGTATGGTTAGCGGGAGGGCCCAACAATGAGCAGTTCTTC
TRBV11-3	TRBJ2-1	TRBD2	NA	CASSSRTSVYNEQFF	TGTGCCAGCAGCTCACGGACTAGCGTCTACAATGAGCAGTTCTTC
TRBV5-6	TRBJ2-1	TRBD2	NA	CASSLGLAGNEQFF	TGTGCCAGCAGCTTGGGACTAGCGGGGAATGAGCAGTTCTTC
TRBV6-5	TRBJ1-1	NA	few	CASSYSRRLNTEAFF	TGTGCCAGCAGTTACTCGAGAAGATTGAACACTGAAGCTTTCTTT
TRBV14	TRBJ2-3	TRBD2	once	CASSQTRTSGITTDTQYF	TGTGCCAGCAGCCAAACCCGGACTAGCGGAATAACCACAGATACGCAGTATTTT
TRBV7-8	TRBJ2-1	NA	NA	CASSSKDRPSYNEQFF	TGTGCCAGCAGCTCAAAAGACAGGCCATCCTACAATGAGCAGTTCTTC
TRBV9	TRBJ2-7	TRBD2	NA	CASSAREGLGEQYF	TGTGCCAGCAGCGCGCGGGAGGGCCTTGGCGAGCAGTACTTC
TRBV7-6	TRBJ1-1	NA	few	CASSPETGMNTEAFF	TGTGCCAGCAGCCCTGAGACAGGAATGAACACTGAAGCTTTCTTT
TRBV6-5	TRBJ2-7	NA	NA	CASSYQTGYEQYF	TGTGCCAGCAGTTACCAGACAGGTTACGAGCAGTACTTC
TRBV27	TRBJ2-1	TRBD2	once	CASSRYLAGEYNEQFF	TGTGCCAGCAGCCGTTACCTAGCGGGAGAGTACAATGAGCAGTTCTTC
TRBV4-3	TRBJ1-5	TRBD1	NA	CASSQDAGQGGQPQHF	TGCGCCAGCAGCCAAGATGCGGGACAGGGCGGTCAGCCCCAGCATTTT
TRBV6-1	TRBJ2-7	TRBD1	NA	CASSEKWTGDEQYF	TGTGCCAGCAGTGAAAAGTGGACAGGGGACGAGCAGTACTTC
TRBV4-3	TRBJ1-4	NA	NA	CASSQVHTPGNLEKLFF	TGCGCCAGCAGCCAAGTTCACACCCCAGGGAATTTAGAAAAACTGTTTTTT
TRBV7-2	TRBJ2-5	NA	NA	CASGGGAETQYF	TGTGCCAGTGGAGGGGGCGCGGAGACCCAGTACTTC
TRBV2	TRBJ1-4	NA	NA	CASLGERGEKLFF	TGTGCCAGCCTAGGGGAGCGGGGAGAAAAGCTGTTTTTT
TRBV30	TRBJ1-2	NA	once	CAWSLMDSSTF	TGTGCCTGGAGCCTAATGGACAGCAGCACCTTC
TRBV6-6	TRBJ2-3	NA	NA	CASSPNLNTQYF	TGTGCCAGCAGTCCCAATCTAAATACGCAGTATTTT
TRBV4-3	TRBJ2-2	TRBD1	NA	CASSQETGVWTGELFF	TGCGCCAGCAGCCAAGAAACAGGGGTTTGGACCGGGGAGCTGTTTTTT
TRBV11-2	TRBJ1-2	NA	once	CATLYPGDGYTF	TGTGCCACCCTTTACCCCGGGGATGGCTACACCTTC
TRBV27	TRBJ1-5	NA	NA	CASRPIQVNQPQHF	TGTGCCAGCAGGCCTATACAGGTTAATCAGCCCCAGCATTTT
TRBV9	TRBJ2-1	TRBD2	NA	CASSVAGGLAGLGNEQFF	TGTGCCAGCAGCGTAGCGGGCGGACTAGCGGGGTTAGGCAATGAGCAGTTCTTC
TRBV11-3	TRBJ1-2	NA	NA	CASSPPGLLRNYGYTF	TGTGCCAGCAGCCCCCCGGGACTCCTAAGGAACTATGGCTACACCTTC
TRBV7-6	TRBJ1-1	TRBD1	NA	CASSLDGTGLTEAFF	TGTGCCAGCAGCTTAGACGGGACAGGGCTCACTGAAGCTTTCTTT
TRBV7-2	TRBJ2-6	NA	NA	CASTRGSSGANVLTF	TGTGCCAGCACGAGGGGGTCCTCTGGGGCCAACGTCCTGACTTTC
TRBV18	TRBJ2-1	TRBD1	NA	CASSPTGGNEQFF	TGTGCCAGCTCACCGACAGGGGGTAATGAGCAGTTCTTC
TRBV5-4	TRBJ2-3	NA	NA	CASSFDRYTDTQYF	TGTGCCAGCAGCTTTGACAGATACACAGATACGCAGTATTTT
TRBV7-2	TRBJ2-1	TRBD2	NA	CASSPSSGPQGNEQFF	TGTGCCAGCAGCCCCTCTAGCGGGCCCCAGGGGAATGAGCAGTTCTTC
TRBV7-9	TRBJ2-1	NA	NA	CASSLGGGSYNEQFF	TGTGCCAGCAGCTTAGGAGGGGGCTCCTACAATGAGCAGTTCTTC
TRBV5-1	TRBJ2-3	TRBD2	NA	CASSLSGATDTQYF	TGCGCCAGCAGCCTTAGCGGGGCCACAGATACGCAGTATTTT
TRBV27	TRBJ2-3	TRBD2	NA	CASQLAGATDTQYF	TGTGCCAGCCAGCTAGCGGGGGCCACAGATACGCAGTATTTT
TRBV6-6	TRBJ2-5	TRBD1	once	CASSIDRGAQYF	TGTGCCAGCAGTATTGACAGGGGAGCCCAGTACTTC
TRBV28	TRBJ1-5	TRBD1	NA	CASSRFRDRGDRNQPQHF	TGTGCCAGCAGTAGATTTCGGGACAGGGGAGATCGCAATCAGCCCCAGCATTTT
TRBV7-2	TRBJ2-1	NA	NA	CASSPGPGMDNEQFF	TGTGCCAGCAGTCCTGGACCAGGGATGGACAATGAGCAGTTCTTC
TRBV27	TRBJ2-1	TRBD1	NA	CASRADRGRYNEQFF	TGTGCCAGCCGAGCGGACAGGGGAAGGTACAATGAGCAGTTCTTC
TRBV4-3	TRBJ2-7	TRBD1	NA	CASSQERGYRQGTDHTYEQYF	TGCGCCAGCAGCCAAGAGAGGGGGTACCGACAGGGTACCGACCACACCTACGAGCAGTACTTC
TRBV4-3	TRBJ2-2	TRBD2	few	CASSPQRELNTGELFF	TGCGCCAGCAGCCCGCAGCGGGAGCTGAACACCGGGGAGCTGTTTTTT
TRBV11-2	TRBJ1-3	TRBD1	NA	CASSRTGPGYTIYF	TGTGCCAGCAGCCGGACAGGCCCTGGGTACACCATATATTTT
TRBV30	TRBJ1-5	TRBD1	few	CAWGRKGAGTGGNQPQHF	TGTGCCTGGGGAAGAAAAGGAGCCGGGACAGGGGGCAACCAGCCCCAGCATTTT
TRBV6-5	TRBJ2-7	TRBD1	NA	CASSKDRGANEQYF	TGTGCCAGCTCTAAGGACAGGGGGGCAAACGAGCAGTACTTC
TRBV7-8	TRBJ2-5	NA	NA	CASSFFRSTGQETQYF	TGTGCCAGCAGCTTCTTCAGGTCGACAGGCCAAGAGACCCAGTACTTC
TRBV14	TRBJ2-2	TRBD2	NA	CASSTGLSTGELFF	TGTGCCAGCAGCACGGGACTATCAACCGGGGAGCTGTTTTTT
TRBV9	TRBJ2-2	TRBD1	NA	CASSVTGDRAGELFF	TGTGCCAGCAGCGTTACAGGGGATCGGGCCGGGGAGCTGTTTTTT
TRBV6-6	TRBJ1-5	NA	once	CASTPPGVGQPQHF	TGTGCCAGCACCCCTCCGGGGGTCGGGCAGCCCCAGCATTTT